The source of this T cell receptor beta chain is a study of blood T cell repertoires in COVID-19. This CDR3 has 13 residues. Germline-derived CDR1 and CDR2 are MNHEY and SVGAGI. Trimming took 8 bases from V and 5 from J; bases not matched to a gene: 2. Sequencing was performed with immunoSEQ multiplex PCR; in TCRdb, only in-frame clones are kept and a portion is missing. Here the sample spans 150,000 or so clones, approximately 86% being singletons. Sequenced input: peripheral blood. The TCR was taken from a woman between 65 and 79 years old with COVID-19, enrolled during active disease. The J gene is TRBJ1-5, the V gene TRBV6-5; 11 bases are a match to TRBD1. The CDR3 region is CASGQGAHQPQHF. The CDR3 DNA follows: TGTGCCAGCGGACAGGGGGCCCATCAGCCCCAGCATTTT.